This is a list of T cell receptor beta chains from one sample in a study of tumor-infiltrating lymphocytes in localized non-small cell lung cancer. Method: immunoSEQ multiplex PCR; TCRdb's copy keeps in-frame clones and lacks some. The sample yields about 10,000 clones, 60% seen once. Sequencing was carried out using uninvolved lung tissue not adjacent to the tumor. These receptors originate from a human donor with non-small cell lung cancer. Both conserved end residues are part of each CDR3. Each record gives: V gene, J gene, D gene, clone size, CDR3 DNA, CDR3 protein. D genes are given only for firm matches. Size is stated for part of the rows, as once, few or many counts, or as a class when the clone is expanded.

v_gene: TRBV6-5
j_gene: TRBJ1-2
d_gene: NA
abundance: few
CDR3nt: TGTGCCAGCAGTTACTCAACAGGGTATGGCTACACCTTC
CDR3aa: CASSYSTGYGYTF

v_gene: TRBV11-3
j_gene: TRBJ2-7
d_gene: NA
abundance: NA
CDR3nt: TGTGCCAGCAGCGTTCAGTACGAGCAGTACTTC
CDR3aa: CASSVQYEQYF

v_gene: TRBV7-3
j_gene: TRBJ2-1
d_gene: TRBD2
abundance: NA
CDR3nt: TGTGCCAGCAGCCCTAGCGGGGGGGATGTGGGCTACAATGAGCAGTTCTTC
CDR3aa: CASSPSGGDVGYNEQFF

v_gene: TRBV7-9
j_gene: TRBJ1-3
d_gene: NA
abundance: once
CDR3nt: TGTGCCAGCAGCTTAGGAACGGCTGGGGGAAACACCATATATTTT
CDR3aa: CASSLGTAGGNTIYF

v_gene: TRBV4-2
j_gene: TRBJ1-6
d_gene: TRBD1
abundance: NA
CDR3nt: TGTGCCAGCAGCCAAGCGGTACAGGGGAGTAATTCACCCCTCCACTTT
CDR3aa: CASSQAVQGSNSPLHF

v_gene: TRBV28
j_gene: TRBJ1-5
d_gene: TRBD1
abundance: NA
CDR3nt: TGTGCCAGCAGTTCCTCCGGGACAGGGTATCAGCCCCAGCATTTT
CDR3aa: CASSSSGTGYQPQHF

v_gene: TRBV15
j_gene: TRBJ2-3
d_gene: NA
abundance: NA
CDR3nt: TGTGCCACCAGCGAGCAGGGGCGCACAGATACGCAGTATTTT
CDR3aa: CATSEQGRTDTQYF

v_gene: TRBV25-1
j_gene: TRBJ1-1
d_gene: NA
abundance: medium-sized
CDR3nt: TGTGCCAGCAGGCTTGGGAACACTGAAGCTTTCTTT
CDR3aa: CASRLGNTEAFF

v_gene: TRBV28
j_gene: TRBJ2-7
d_gene: TRBD2
abundance: NA
CDR3nt: TGTGCCAGCAGCAATGGACTAGCGGGGGGGCATCTTGAAGAGCAGTACTTC
CDR3aa: CASSNGLAGGHLEEQYF

v_gene: TRBV10-3
j_gene: TRBJ2-2
d_gene: TRBD1
abundance: NA
CDR3nt: TGTGCCATCAGCTCCGGGACAGGGGCGAACACCGGGGAGCTGTTTTTT
CDR3aa: CAISSGTGANTGELFF

v_gene: TRBV6-5
j_gene: TRBJ1-5
d_gene: NA
abundance: few
CDR3nt: TGTGCCAGCAGCACCTCAGGTAGTCGCAATCAGCCCCAGCATTTT
CDR3aa: CASSTSGSRNQPQHF

v_gene: TRBV4-2
j_gene: TRBJ1-2
d_gene: NA
abundance: NA
CDR3nt: TGTGCCAGCAGCGCGCCGTCGGGGTCGGAGGATGGCTACACCTTC
CDR3aa: CASSAPSGSEDGYTF

v_gene: TRBV15
j_gene: TRBJ1-6
d_gene: TRBD1
abundance: NA
CDR3nt: TGTGCCACCAGCGCGACGGGACAGTATAATTCACCCCTCCACTTT
CDR3aa: CATSATGQYNSPLHF

v_gene: TRBV6-5
j_gene: TRBJ2-7
d_gene: TRBD2
abundance: NA
CDR3nt: TGTGCCAGCAGTTACTCAATTAGCGGGGGAGACTACGAGCAGTACTTC
CDR3aa: CASSYSISGGDYEQYF

v_gene: TRBV9
j_gene: TRBJ1-2
d_gene: NA
abundance: NA
CDR3nt: TGTGCCAGCAGCGTACAAGCGGGGGGGAGAAGACCGTATGGCTACACCTTC
CDR3aa: CASSVQAGGRRPYGYTF

v_gene: TRBV13
j_gene: TRBJ2-2
d_gene: TRBD2
abundance: NA
CDR3nt: TGTGCCAGCAGCCCTCCTCTAGCGGGCGGGGAGCTGTTTTTT
CDR3aa: CASSPPLAGGELFF

v_gene: TRBV4-2
j_gene: TRBJ2-1
d_gene: NA
abundance: few
CDR3nt: TGTGCCAGCAGCCAACAGGGACGGGGATCCTACAATGAGCAGTTCTTC
CDR3aa: CASSQQGRGSYNEQFF

v_gene: TRBV5-1
j_gene: TRBJ2-1
d_gene: NA
abundance: NA
CDR3nt: TGCGCCAGCAGCTTCCATCTAGTTTACAATGAGCAGTTCTTC
CDR3aa: CASSFHLVYNEQFF

v_gene: TRBV9
j_gene: TRBJ2-6
d_gene: NA
abundance: NA
CDR3nt: TGTGCCAGCAGCCCTTATGGTGGGGCCAACGTCCTGACTTTC
CDR3aa: CASSPYGGANVLTF

v_gene: TRBV19
j_gene: TRBJ1-5
d_gene: NA
abundance: NA
CDR3nt: TGTGCCAGTAGTTCCGATTGGGTCAGTCAGCCCCAGCATTTT
CDR3aa: CASSSDWVSQPQHF

v_gene: TRBV9
j_gene: TRBJ1-2
d_gene: NA
abundance: NA
CDR3nt: TGTGCCAGCAGCGTAGCGGGGCAGGATGGCTACACCTTC
CDR3aa: CASSVAGQDGYTF

v_gene: TRBV28
j_gene: TRBJ2-7
d_gene: NA
abundance: NA
CDR3nt: TGTGCCAGCAGACCTCAGGGAGTCGAGCAGTACTTC
CDR3aa: CASRPQGVEQYF

v_gene: TRBV19
j_gene: TRBJ1-4
d_gene: NA
abundance: once
CDR3nt: TGTGCCAGTAGTACCGACAGTGCAACTAATGAAAAACTGTTTTTT
CDR3aa: CASSTDSATNEKLFF

v_gene: TRBV11-2
j_gene: TRBJ1-2
d_gene: TRBD1
abundance: NA
CDR3nt: TGTGCCAGCAGCCCCGGGACAGGGGGCGGCTACACCTTC
CDR3aa: CASSPGTGGGYTF

v_gene: TRBV20-1
j_gene: TRBJ1-1
d_gene: NA
abundance: few
CDR3nt: TGCAGTTTCTCAACTACTGAAGCTTTCTTT
CDR3aa: CSFSTTEAFF

v_gene: TRBV11-2
j_gene: TRBJ2-7
d_gene: NA
abundance: NA
CDR3nt: TGTGCCAGCAGCCCGCAGGGGGGCCCCTACGAGCAGTACTTC
CDR3aa: CASSPQGGPYEQYF

v_gene: TRBV2
j_gene: TRBJ2-2
d_gene: TRBD2
abundance: NA
CDR3nt: TGTGCCAGCAGTGAGGTAGCGGGGGGCACCGGGGAGCTGTTTTTT
CDR3aa: CASSEVAGGTGELFF

v_gene: TRBV14
j_gene: TRBJ1-3
d_gene: NA
abundance: NA
CDR3nt: TGTGCCAGCAGTCCCCCCGGGAACTCTGGAAACACCATATATTTT
CDR3aa: CASSPPGNSGNTIYF